The 2 T cell receptor beta chains in this list originate from one sample, sequenced in a study of response to subunit inactivated influenza vaccine (dated by TCRdb to between 2018 and 2020). The library was produced with RT-PCR. Sequencing instrument: Illumina HiSeq 2500. TCRdb's own reprocessing of the public reads used fastp at Q25 and MiXCR and kept productive beta chains. Duplicate CDR3 protein sequences are folded into a single record with the most common DNA and genes. In this sample the table shows 450,000 to 600,000 distinct CDR3 sequences, approximately 6.9% of which occur a single time. The leading ten clones occupy 13% of the sample. The input for sequencing was PBMCs from blood, taken roughly 24 months after vaccination. Receptor source: a man in his fifties or sixties who received an inactivated influenza vaccine. Donor details come from another sample of the same person, matched by shared clones.

The table lists this clonotype with a few counts. The J gene is TRBJ2-2, the V gene TRBV6-2 or TRBV6-3, with TRBD1 matching 7 bases. Trimming took 7 bases from V and 1 from J; bases not matched to a gene: 3. The V gene's germline CDR1 is MNHEY and CDR2 SVGEGT. The CDR3 is 14 amino acids. The CDR3 spells CASIRTGNTGELFF. The CDR3 coding sequence is TGTGCCAGCATACGGACAGGGAACACCGGGGAGCTGTTTTTT.

This CDR3 is CAISESSVGRKATGELFF. The CDR3 DNA reads TGTGCCATCAGTGAGTCGAGTGTCGGTAGGAAGGCGACCGGGGAGCTGTTTTTT. The rearrangement links TRBV10-3 to TRBJ2-2; D not certain. Germline-derived CDR1 and CDR2 are ENHRY and SYGVKD. The CDR3 loop spans 18 amino acids. V was cut by 0 bases and J by 5 bases, with 19 bases left in between.